The clone carrying this T cell receptor beta chain came up many times. What it binds is not known. These data belong to a study of T cells in Graves' hyperthyroidism and ophthalmopathy. Study-wide background: The initial diagnosis was the point when peripheral blood was collected, ahead of any treatment.

Amplified regions were TCR beta CDR3 sequences from RNA transcripts. During a first-round RT-PCR of the TCR CDR3, the HTBI primer set was used. TCRdb ran MiXCR on the multiplex PCR reads and lists one entry per CDR3 protein. The data show about 360,000 distinct CDR3 sequences, with about 14% seen just once and less than 25% held by the top ten. Based on clinical symptoms, serum thyroxine and TRAb, thyroid ultrasound and orbital computed tomography, diagnoses were reached. Study conclusions and caveats: Ophthalmopathy prediction by the model preceded onset by a median about 6.3 months. Appearing also in blood were most of the thyroid clonotypes expanded above 0.001.

Sample: blood. The receptor was derived from a young man with Graves' hyperthyroidism that later progressed to Graves' ophthalmopathy.

CDR3 residues: CACTDSTDTQYF. CDR3 nucleotide sequence: TGTGCCTGTACCGACTCGACAGATACGCAGTATTTT. This chain connects TRBV30 to TRBJ2-3; no definite D call. The germline V gene has CDR1 GTSNPN and CDR2 SVGIG (reference sequence). CDR3 size: 12 residues. Trimming stripped 6 bases from V and 3 bases from J, with 10 bases between.